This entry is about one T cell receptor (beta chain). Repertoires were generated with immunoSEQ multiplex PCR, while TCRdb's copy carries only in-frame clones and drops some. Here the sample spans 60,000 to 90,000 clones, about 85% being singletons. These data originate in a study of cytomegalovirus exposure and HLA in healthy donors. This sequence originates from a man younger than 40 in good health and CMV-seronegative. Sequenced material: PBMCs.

The CDR3: CASLTTSGSRETQYF. In nucleotides, the CDR3 is TGTGCCAGCCTTACTACTAGCGGGAGTAGAGAGACCCAGTACTTC. The J gene is TRBJ2-5, the V gene TRBV6-5; TRBD2 matches at 11 bases. CDR1 MNHEY and CDR2 SVGAGI come from the germline V gene. The V and J ends lost 8 bases and 4 bases, in that order; junction bases with no gene match: 9. The CDR3 runs to 15 residues.